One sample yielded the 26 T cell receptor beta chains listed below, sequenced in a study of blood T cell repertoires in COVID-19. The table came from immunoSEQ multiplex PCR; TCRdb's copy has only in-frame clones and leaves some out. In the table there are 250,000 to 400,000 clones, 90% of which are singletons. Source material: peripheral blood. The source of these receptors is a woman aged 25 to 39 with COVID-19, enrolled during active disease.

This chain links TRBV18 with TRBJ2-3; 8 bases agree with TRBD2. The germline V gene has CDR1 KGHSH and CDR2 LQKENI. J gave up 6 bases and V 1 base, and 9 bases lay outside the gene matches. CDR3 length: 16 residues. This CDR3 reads CASSPRPGLGSDTQYF. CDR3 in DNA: TGTGCCAGCTCACCACGTCCGGGACTAGGAAGCGATACGCAGTATTTT.

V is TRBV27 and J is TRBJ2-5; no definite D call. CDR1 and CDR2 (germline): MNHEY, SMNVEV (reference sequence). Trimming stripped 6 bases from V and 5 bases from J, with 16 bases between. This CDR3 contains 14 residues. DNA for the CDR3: TGTGCCAGCAGCCCCCTGTCAACCCGGGAGACCCAGTACTTC. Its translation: CASSPLSTRETQYF.

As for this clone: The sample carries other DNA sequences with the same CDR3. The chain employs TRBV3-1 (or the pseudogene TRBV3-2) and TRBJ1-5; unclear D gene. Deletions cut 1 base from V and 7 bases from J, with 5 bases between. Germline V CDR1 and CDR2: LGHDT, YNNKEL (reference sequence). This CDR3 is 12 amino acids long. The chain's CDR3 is CASSQAGQPQHF. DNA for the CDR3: TGTGCCAGCAGCCAAGCGGGGCAGCCCCAGCATTTT.

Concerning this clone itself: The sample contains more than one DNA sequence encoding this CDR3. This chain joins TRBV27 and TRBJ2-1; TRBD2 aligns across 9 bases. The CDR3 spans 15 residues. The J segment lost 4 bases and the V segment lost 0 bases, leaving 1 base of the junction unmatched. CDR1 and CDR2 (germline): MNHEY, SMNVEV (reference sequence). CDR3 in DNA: TGTGCCAGCAGTTTATCTAGCGGGAGTTACAATGAGCAGTTCTTC. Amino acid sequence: CASSLSSGSYNEQFF.

CDR3 amino acids: CASGLAGGPYEQYF. The CDR3 DNA reads as TGTGCTAGTGGTTTGGCGGGAGGCCCCTACGAGCAGTACTTC. The chain carries TRBV12-5 and TRBJ2-7, with 7 bases matching TRBD2. The germline V gene encodes CDR1 LGHNT and CDR2 FRNRAP. The CDR3 runs to 14 residues. V dropped 1 base and J dropped 2; count of bases not matched to a gene: 2.

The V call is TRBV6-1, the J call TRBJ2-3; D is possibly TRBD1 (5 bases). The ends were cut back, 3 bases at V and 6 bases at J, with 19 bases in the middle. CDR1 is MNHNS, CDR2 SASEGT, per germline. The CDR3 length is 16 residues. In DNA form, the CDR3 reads TGTGCCAGCAGTGACAAGACTTTAGGGGCGGTTGATACGCAGTATTTT. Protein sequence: CASSDKTLGAVDTQYF.

CDR3 DNA: TGCGCCAGCAGCCAAGCCCCTCCGGACAGAGTAGGAAACACCATATATTTT. Translating gives CASSQAPPDRVGNTIYF. J is TRBJ1-3 and V is TRBV4-1; D might be TRBD1 (6 bases). Trimming shortened V by 1 base and J by 4 bases, and 17 bases separated the two germline ends. This CDR3 comprises 17 residues. Germline assignment: CDR1 MGHRA and CDR2 YSYEKL.

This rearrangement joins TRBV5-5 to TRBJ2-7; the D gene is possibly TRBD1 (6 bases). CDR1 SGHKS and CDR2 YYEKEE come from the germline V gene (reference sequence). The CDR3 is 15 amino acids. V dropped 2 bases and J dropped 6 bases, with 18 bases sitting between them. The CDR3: CASSLTGQSGGEQYF. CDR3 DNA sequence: TGTGCCAGCAGCTTAACCGGACAGTCCGGTGGCGAGCAGTACTTC.

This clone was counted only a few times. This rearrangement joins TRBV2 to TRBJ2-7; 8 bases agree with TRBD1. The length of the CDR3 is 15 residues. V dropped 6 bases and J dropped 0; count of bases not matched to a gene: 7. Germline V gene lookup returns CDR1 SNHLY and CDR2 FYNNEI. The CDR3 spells CASRGTGGVSYEQYF. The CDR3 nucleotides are TGTGCCAGCAGGGGAACAGGGGGTGTCTCCTACGAGCAGTACTTC.

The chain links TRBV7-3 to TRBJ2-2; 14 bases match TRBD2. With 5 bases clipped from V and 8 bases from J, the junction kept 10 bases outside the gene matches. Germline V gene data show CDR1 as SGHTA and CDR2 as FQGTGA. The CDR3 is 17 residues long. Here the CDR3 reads CASSPIPGLAGVGELFF. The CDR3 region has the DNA TGTGCCAGCAGCCCGATCCCGGGACTAGCGGGAGTGGGGGAGCTGTTTTTT. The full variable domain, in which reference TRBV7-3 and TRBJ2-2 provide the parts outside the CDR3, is GAGVSQTPSNKVTEKGKYVELRCDPISGHTALYWYRQSLGQGPEFLIYFQGTGAADDSGLPNDRFFAVRPEGSVSTLKIQRTERGDSAVYLCASSPIPGLAGVGELFFGEGSRLTVL.

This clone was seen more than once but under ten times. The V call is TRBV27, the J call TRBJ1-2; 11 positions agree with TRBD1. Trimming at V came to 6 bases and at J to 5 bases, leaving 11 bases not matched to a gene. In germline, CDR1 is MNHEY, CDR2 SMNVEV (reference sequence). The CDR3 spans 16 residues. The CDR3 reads CASRPLLGQGVYGYTF. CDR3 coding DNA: TGTGCCAGCAGGCCACTACTGGGACAGGGGGTGTATGGCTACACCTTC.

DNA of the CDR3: TGTGCCAGCAGATCAAAGGGGGGGAGGGACTACAATGAGCAGTTCTTC. It yields the protein CASRSKGGRDYNEQFF. The chain recombines TRBV7-2 with TRBJ2-1; D might be TRBD2 (7 bases). CDR3 size: 16 residues. The V end was cut by 6 bases, the J end by 3 bases, with 18 bases between. Germline CDR1 and CDR2: SGHTA and FQGNSA.

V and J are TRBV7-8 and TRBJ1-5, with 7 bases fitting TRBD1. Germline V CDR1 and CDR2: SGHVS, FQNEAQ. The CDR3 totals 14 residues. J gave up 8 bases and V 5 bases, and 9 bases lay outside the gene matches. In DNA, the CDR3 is TGTGCCAGCAGCCTACAGGGGATGCTTGAGCCCCAGCATTTT. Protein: CASSLQGMLEPQHF.

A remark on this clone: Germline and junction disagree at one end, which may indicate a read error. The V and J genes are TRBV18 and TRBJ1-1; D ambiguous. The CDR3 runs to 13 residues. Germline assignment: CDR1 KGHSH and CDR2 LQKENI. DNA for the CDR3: TGTGCCAGCTCACCATCGGCAGACCCCCCTCGGGACTTT. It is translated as CASSPSADPPRDF.

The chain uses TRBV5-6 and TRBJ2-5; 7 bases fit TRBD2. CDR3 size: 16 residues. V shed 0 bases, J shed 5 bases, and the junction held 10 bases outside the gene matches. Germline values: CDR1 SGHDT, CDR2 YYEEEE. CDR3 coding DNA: TGTGCCAGCAGCTTGGCGTTGGGGGAGGGTGGCGAGACCCAGTACTTC. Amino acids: CASSLALGEGGETQYF.

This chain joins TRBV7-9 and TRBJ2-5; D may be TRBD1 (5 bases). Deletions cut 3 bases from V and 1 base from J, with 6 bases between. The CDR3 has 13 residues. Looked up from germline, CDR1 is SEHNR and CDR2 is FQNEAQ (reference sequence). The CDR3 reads CASSLTAQETQYF. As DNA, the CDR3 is TGTGCCAGCAGCTTGACAGCCCAAGAGACCCAGTACTTC.

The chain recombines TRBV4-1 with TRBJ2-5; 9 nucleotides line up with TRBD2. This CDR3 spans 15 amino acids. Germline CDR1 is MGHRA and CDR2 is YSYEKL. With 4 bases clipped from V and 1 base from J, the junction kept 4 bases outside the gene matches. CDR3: CASSPVTSGQETQYF. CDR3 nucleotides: TGCGCCAGCAGCCCTGTGACTAGCGGCCAAGAGACCCAGTACTTC.

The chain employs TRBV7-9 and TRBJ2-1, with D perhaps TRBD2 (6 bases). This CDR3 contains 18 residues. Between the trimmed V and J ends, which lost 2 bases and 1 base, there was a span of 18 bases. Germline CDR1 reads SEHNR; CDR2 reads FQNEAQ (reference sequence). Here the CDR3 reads CASSLTTGEASSYNEQFF. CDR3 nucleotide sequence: TGTGCCAGCAGCTTAACGACGGGAGAGGCATCTTCCTACAATGAGCAGTTCTTC.

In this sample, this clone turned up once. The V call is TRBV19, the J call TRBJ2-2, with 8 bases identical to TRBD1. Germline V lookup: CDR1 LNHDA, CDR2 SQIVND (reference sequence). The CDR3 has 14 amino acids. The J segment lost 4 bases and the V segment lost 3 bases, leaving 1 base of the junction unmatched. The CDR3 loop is CASSMQGATGELFF. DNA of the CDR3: TGTGCCAGTAGTATGCAGGGGGCCACCGGGGAGCTGTTTTTT.

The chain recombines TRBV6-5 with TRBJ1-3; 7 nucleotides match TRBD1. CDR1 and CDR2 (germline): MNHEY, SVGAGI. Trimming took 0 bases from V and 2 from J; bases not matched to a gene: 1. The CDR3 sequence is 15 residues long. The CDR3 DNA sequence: TGTGCCAGCAGTTACTCTGGACAGGCTGGAAACACCATATATTTT. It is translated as CASSYSGQAGNTIYF.

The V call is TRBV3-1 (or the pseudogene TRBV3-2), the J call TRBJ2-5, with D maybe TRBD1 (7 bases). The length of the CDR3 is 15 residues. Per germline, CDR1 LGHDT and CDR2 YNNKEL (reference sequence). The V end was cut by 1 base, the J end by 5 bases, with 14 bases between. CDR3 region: CASSQVGRGVETQYF. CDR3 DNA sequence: TGTGCCAGCAGCCAAGTTGGCAGGGGGGTGGAGACCCAGTACTTC.

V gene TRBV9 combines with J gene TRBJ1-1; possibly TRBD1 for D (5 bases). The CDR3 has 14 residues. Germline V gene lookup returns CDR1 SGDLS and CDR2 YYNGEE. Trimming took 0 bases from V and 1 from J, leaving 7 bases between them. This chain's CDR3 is CASSVVGQNTEAFF. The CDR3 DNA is TGTGCCAGCAGCGTAGTTGGACAGAACACTGAAGCTTTCTTT. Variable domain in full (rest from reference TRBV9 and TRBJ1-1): DSGVTQTPKHLITATGQRVTLRCSPRSGDLSVYWYQQSLDQGLQFLIQYYNGEERAKGNILERFSAQQFPDLHSELNLSSLELGDSALYFCASSVVGQNTEAFFGQGTRLTVV.

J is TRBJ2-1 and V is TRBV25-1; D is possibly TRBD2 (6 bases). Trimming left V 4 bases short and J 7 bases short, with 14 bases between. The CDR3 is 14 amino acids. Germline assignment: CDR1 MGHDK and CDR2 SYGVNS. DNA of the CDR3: TGTGCCAGCAGTGCCTTCGGGGGAATAAATGAGCAGTTCTTC. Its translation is CASSAFGGINEQFF.

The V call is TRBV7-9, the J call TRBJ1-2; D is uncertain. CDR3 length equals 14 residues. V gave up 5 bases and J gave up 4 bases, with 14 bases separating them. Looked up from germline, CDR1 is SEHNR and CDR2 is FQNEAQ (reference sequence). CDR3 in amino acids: CASSPGTAPYGYTF. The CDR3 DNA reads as TGTGCCAGCAGCCCAGGTACGGCCCCCTATGGCTACACCTTC.

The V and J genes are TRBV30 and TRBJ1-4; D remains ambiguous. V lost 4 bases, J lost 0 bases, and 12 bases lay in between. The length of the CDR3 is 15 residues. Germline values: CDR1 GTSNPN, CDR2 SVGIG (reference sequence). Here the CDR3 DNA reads TGTGCCTGGAATTTAAGAAGAGCAACTAATGAAAAACTGTTTTTT. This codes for CAWNLRRATNEKLFF.

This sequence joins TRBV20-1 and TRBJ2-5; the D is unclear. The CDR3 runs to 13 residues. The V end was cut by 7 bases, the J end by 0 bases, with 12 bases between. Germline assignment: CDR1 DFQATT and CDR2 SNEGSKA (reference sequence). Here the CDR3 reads CSVSLPNQETQYF. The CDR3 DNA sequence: TGCAGTGTTAGTTTACCTAACCAAGAGACCCAGTACTTC.